This entry lists 31 T cell receptor beta chains sequenced from one sample in a study of OX40 agonist ivuxolimab in advanced cancers. TCRdb's copy holds only in-frame clones and misses some; the assay was immunoSEQ multiplex PCR. The table has 65,000 to 80,000 clones, 80% to 90% seen once. The sample consisted of CD4+ or CD8+ T cells sorted from blood, taken in a trial of the OX40 agonist ivuxolimab. The receptor set was obtained from an adult with an advanced solid tumor such as melanoma, head and neck, liver or kidney cancer.

The rearrangement joins TRBV7-8 to TRBJ1-6; possible D gene TRBD1, 5 bases. The CDR3 has 15 amino acids. Germline V CDR1 and CDR2: SGHVS, FQNEAQ. With 1 base removed from V and 13 bases from J, the gap between germline ends came to 17 bases. The CDR3 reads CASSLGSPGKLPLHF. For the CDR3, the DNA is TGTGCCAGCAGCTTAGGGTCCCCAGGGAAACTCCCCCTCCACTTT.

Concerning this clone itself: Germline and junction disagree at one end, which may indicate a read error. This sample includes further DNA sequences coding for the same CDR3. The V call is TRBV4-2, the J call TRBJ1-5; 10 bases match TRBD1. The CDR3 covers 15 residues. CDR1 and CDR2 from the germline V gene are LGHNA and YNFKEQ. CDR3 protein: CASSQGQGEGQPQHF. In DNA, the CDR3 is TGTGCCAGCAGTCAAGGACAGGGGGAGGGTCAGCCCCAGCATTTT.

This chain joins TRBV7-2 and TRBJ2-7; tentative D call: TRBD2 (6 bases). Trimming removed 5 bases at V and 3 bases at J, with 11 bases between. The CDR3 length is 13 residues. Germline values: CDR1 SGHTA, CDR2 FQGNSA. CDR3 protein: CASSLGGFYEQYF. The CDR3 DNA reads as TGTGCCAGCAGCCTCGGGGGTTTCTACGAGCAGTACTTC.

This chain links TRBV28 with TRBJ2-7; weak D call: TRBD1 (6 bases). Trimming took off 4 bases at V and 1 base at J, with 17 bases between the two ends. This CDR3 region has 16 residues. Germline lookup yields CDR1 MDHEN and CDR2 SYDVKM. The CDR3 loop is CASSSPGQTKSYEQYF. CDR3 sequence (DNA): TGTGCCAGCAGTTCCCCCGGACAGACGAAGTCCTACGAGCAGTACTTC. The full variable domain, with the rest looked up from reference TRBV28 and TRBJ2-7, is DVKVTQSSRYLVKRTGEKVFLECVQDMDHENMFWYRQDPGLGLRLIYFSYDVKMKEKGDIPEGYSVSREKKERFSLILESASTNQTSMYLCASSSPGQTKSYEQYFGPGTRLTVT.

The chain couples TRBV18 to TRBJ1-1; 10 bases are shared with TRBD1. From germline, CDR1 is KGHSH and CDR2 LQKENI. This CDR3 is built from 16 residues. J gave up 1 base and V 3 bases, and 5 bases lay outside the gene matches. Written as DNA, the CDR3 is TGTGCCAGCTCACCGGGACAGGGGTTTGGGAACACTGAAGCTTTCTTT. It yields the protein CASSPGQGFGNTEAFF.

The rearrangement joins TRBV6-6 to TRBJ2-7; TRBD1 matches 10 bases. The V and J ends lost 5 bases and 6 bases, in that order; junction bases with no gene match: 7. CDR1 and CDR2 from the germline V gene are MNHNY and SVGAGI (reference sequence). The CDR3 consists of 14 residues. CDR3 sequence (DNA): TGTGCCAGCAGTGCCGGGACAGGGGCCCTCGAGCAGTACTTC. Protein: CASSAGTGALEQYF.

V is TRBV27 and J is TRBJ1-5; 8 nucleotides agree with TRBD1. V shed 6 bases and J 7 bases; nucleotides not matched to a gene: 5. This CDR3 spans 13 amino acids. Germline V gene data show CDR1 as MNHEY and CDR2 as SMNVEV (reference sequence). CDR3 loop: CASRDRDGQPQHF. The CDR3 DNA reads TGTGCCAGCAGGGACAGGGACGGCCAGCCCCAGCATTTT.

The V call is TRBV4-2, the J call TRBJ2-2; TRBD1 matches 7 bases. The CDR3 length is 15 residues. The germline V gene encodes CDR1 LGHNA and CDR2 YNFKEQ. With 5 bases clipped from V and 5 bases from J, the junction kept 8 bases outside the gene matches. In DNA, the CDR3 is TGTGCCAGCAGCTTTGGTAGGGGGCAAACCGGGGAGCTGTTTTTT. Its translation is CASSFGRGQTGELFF.

The chain couples TRBV19 to TRBJ2-3; 8 nucleotides match TRBD1. The CDR3 spans 13 residues. The V gene's germline CDR1 is LNHDA and CDR2 SQIVND (reference sequence). The ends lost 5 bases at V and 7 bases at J; junction bases unmatched: 5. The CDR3 region is CASSPNRGYTQYF. Here the CDR3 DNA reads TGTGCCAGTAGTCCAAACAGGGGGTATACGCAGTATTTT.

The V and J genes are TRBV4-2 and TRBJ2-3; 10 bases are shared with TRBD2. Germline V gene data show CDR1 as LGHNA and CDR2 as YNFKEQ. The CDR3 totals 16 residues. The trim removed 4 bases at V and 3 bases at J, leaving 7 bases unmatched. CDR3 amino acids: CASSLREREGTDTQYF. The DNA for the CDR3 is TGTGCCAGCAGCCTTAGGGAGCGGGAGGGGACAGATACGCAGTATTTT.

V and J are TRBV5-1 and TRBJ1-3; no clear D. Germline V gene data show CDR1 as SGHRS and CDR2 as YFSETQ. The CDR3 extends over 14 amino acids. V was cut by 0 bases and J by 4 bases, with 8 bases left in between. The DNA of the CDR3 is TGCGCCAGCAGCTTGGAAGGGAGGGGAAACACCATATATTTT. The encoded protein is CASSLEGRGNTIYF.

The rearrangement uses TRBV5-5 and TRBJ2-1; TRBD2 matches at 12 bases. The CDR3 is 16 amino acids. The J segment lost 5 bases and the V segment lost 2 bases, leaving 5 bases of the junction unmatched. Per germline, CDR1 SGHKS and CDR2 YYEKEE (reference sequence). The chain's CDR3 is CASSFFLAGGNNEQFF. In nucleotides, the CDR3 is TGTGCCAGCAGCTTCTTTCTAGCGGGGGGGAACAATGAGCAGTTCTTC.

This clone turned up a few times. In DNA, the CDR3 is TGTGCCAGCACCCAGGGGAATCAGCCCCAGCATTTT. Translating gives CASTQGNQPQHF. J is TRBJ1-5 and V is TRBV7-9; a possible D gene is TRBD1 (6 bases). Germline assignment: CDR1 SEHNR and CDR2 FQNEAQ (reference sequence). CDR3 size: 12 residues. Trimming took 7 bases from V and 4 from J, leaving 8 bases between them.

The genes are TRBV18 and TRBJ2-3, with D perhaps TRBD2 (6 bases). Germline V lookup: CDR1 KGHSH, CDR2 LQKENI. The ends were cut back, 4 bases at V and 5 bases at J, with 16 bases in the middle. CDR3 size: 15 residues. The CDR3 loop reads CASSRLTSAGDTQYF. CDR3 nucleotide sequence: TGTGCCAGCTCACGCTTGACCTCAGCGGGAGATACGCAGTATTTT.

The V and J genes are TRBV5-1 and TRBJ2-5; D assignment may be TRBD1 or TRBD2 (5 bases each). Judging by the DNA end, TRBJ2-7 fits better; the J call may be wrong. The CDR3 extends over 14 amino acids. Germline assignment: CDR1 SGHRS and CDR2 YFSETQ. The CDR3 coding sequence is TGCGCCAGCAGCTCCGGGACCCAGCTTTACGAGCAGTACTTC. Amino acids: CASSSGTQLYEQYF.

The chain carries TRBV28 and TRBJ1-4; tentatively, D is TRBD1 (5 bases). Trimming left V 8 bases short and J 8 bases short, with 18 bases between. CDR3 length: 14 amino acids. Germline CDR1 is MDHEN and CDR2 is SYDVKM. The CDR3 nucleotides are TGTGCCAGCGTAGAGGGTCAAGGGGTCGAAAAACTGTTTTTT. This sequence encodes CASVEGQGVEKLFF.

This clone has only one observation. The chain links TRBV5-6 to TRBJ2-3; no clear D. The CDR3 length is 13 residues. Germline lookup yields CDR1 SGHDT and CDR2 YYEEEE. The V gene lost 5 bases and the J gene lost 5 bases, with 12 bases spanning the gap. CDR3 nucleotides: TGTGCCAGCAGGGGGTGGGATTTAGATACGCAGTATTTT. Its translation: CASRGWDLDTQYF.

The chain links TRBV6-5 to TRBJ1-6; no clear D gene. Germline-derived CDR1 and CDR2 are MNHEY and SVGAGI. This CDR3 is built from 12 residues. V lost 11 bases, J lost 6 bases, and 11 bases lay in between. The CDR3 reads CAAWTGNSPLHF. The DNA for the CDR3 is TGTGCCGCTTGGACCGGTAATTCACCCCTCCACTTT.

The V call is TRBV28, the J call TRBJ2-5, with 8 bases fitting TRBD2. CDR1 MDHEN and CDR2 SYDVKM come from the germline V gene. CDR3 length equals 13 residues. After removal of 4 bases from V and 6 bases from J, the junction contained 4 bases not matched to a gene. The CDR3 region has the DNA TGTGCCAGCAGTTCAGCGGGGGCCAAGACCCAGTACTTC. Its translation is CASSSAGAKTQYF. The entire variable domain, with the rest obtained from reference TRBV28 and TRBJ2-5, is as follows: DVKVTQSSRYLVKRTGEKVFLECVQDMDHENMFWYRQDPGLGLRLIYFSYDVKMKEKGDIPEGYSVSREKKERFSLILESASTNQTSMYLCASSSAGAKTQYFGPGTRLLVL.

The chain combines TRBV2 with TRBJ1-5; 10 nucleotides line up with TRBD1. This CDR3 region has 16 residues. The V gene's germline CDR1 is SNHLY and CDR2 FYNNEI. The V gene end was trimmed by 8 bases and the J gene end by 4 bases; junction bases not matched to a gene: 11. The DNA for the CDR3 is TGTGCCAGCCGACAGGGGGCGTCACCTAATAATCAGCCCCAGCATTTT. Its protein is CASRQGASPNNQPQHF.

V and J are TRBV6-5 and TRBJ1-3; D uncertain. V lost 3 bases and J 0 bases, leaving 6 bases between the germline ends. The CDR3 has 14 residues. Germline CDR1 is MNHEY and CDR2 is SVGAGI. CDR3 DNA sequence: TGTGCCAGCAGTTATTTGGTCTCTGGAAACACCATATATTTT. Its protein product is CASSYLVSGNTIYF.

V and J are TRBV7-9 and TRBJ1-3, with D unresolved. Germline values: CDR1 SEHNR, CDR2 FQNEAQ (reference sequence). The CDR3 loop spans 14 amino acids. V lost 5 bases and J lost 1, with 9 bases in between. The CDR3 is CASSPGISGNTIYF. DNA for the CDR3: TGTGCCAGCAGCCCGGGGATTTCTGGAAACACCATATATTTT.

This sequence joins TRBV6-5 and TRBJ2-2; 9 nucleotides match TRBD2. Trimming took 8 bases from V and 4 from J; bases not matched to a gene: 8. CDR1 MNHEY and CDR2 SVGAGI come from the germline V gene. CDR3 length: 15 amino acids. The CDR3 protein is CASVLAGGRTGELFF. The CDR3 DNA follows: TGTGCCAGCGTCCTGGCGGGGGGGCGCACCGGGGAGCTGTTTTTT.

This chain links TRBV13 with TRBJ1-3; possibly TRBD1 for D (5 bases). The length of the CDR3 is 17 residues. V was clipped by 5 bases and J by 2 bases, with 19 bases between them. Looked up from germline, CDR1 is PRHDT and CDR2 is FYEKMQ (reference sequence). Here the CDR3 reads CASSLPLGHPAGNTIYF. CDR3 in DNA: TGTGCCAGCAGCCTTCCCCTAGGACATCCAGCTGGAAACACCATATATTTT.

The chain combines TRBV19 with TRBJ2-1, with 15 bases fitting TRBD2. The germline V gene encodes CDR1 LNHDA and CDR2 SQIVND (reference sequence). Trimming at V came to 3 bases and at J to 8 bases, leaving 5 bases not matched to a gene. The CDR3 has 16 amino acids. The CDR3 bases are TGTGCCAGTAGTATGGGACTAGCGGGAGGTTCGCATGAGCAGTTCTTC. Translated, it gives CASSMGLAGGSHEQFF.

A single count supports this clone. The chain couples TRBV18 to TRBJ1-5; D unresolved. From germline, CDR1 is KGHSH and CDR2 LQKENI. The V end was cut by 5 bases, the J end by 7 bases, with 27 bases between. The CDR3 runs 18 residues. The CDR3 nucleotides are TGTGCCAGCTCAGATGTAAGGTTAGAGGCCCCTCAAAAGCAGCCCCAGCATTTT. It codes for CASSDVRLEAPQKQPQHF. The whole variable domain, filled in from reference TRBV18 and TRBJ1-5, reads NAGVMQNPRHLVRRRGQEARLRCSPMKGHSHVYWYRQLPEEGLKFMVYLQKENIIDESGMPKERFSAEFPKEGPSILRIQQVVRGDSAAYFCASSDVRLEAPQKQPQHFGDGTRLSIL.

Concerning this clone itself: The junction departs from germline at one end; a sequencing error may be responsible. The chain has TRBV19 and TRBJ1-2; TRBD1 matches 9 bases. Germline CDR1 reads LNHDA; CDR2 reads SQIVND (reference sequence). The CDR3 contains 15 residues. CDR3: CASSLDRGRIYGYTF. The CDR3 nucleotides are TGTGCCAGTAGTCTAGACAGGGGGAGGATCTATGGCTACACCTTC.

This clone was picked up a small number of times. This sequence joins TRBV10-3 and TRBJ2-3; TRBD2 aligns across 9 bases. After removal of 3 bases from V and 2 bases from J, the junction contained 3 bases not matched to a gene. The CDR3 has 15 residues. The V gene's germline CDR1 is ENHRY and CDR2 SYGVKD. CDR3 sequence reads: CAISDIAGATDTQYF. In nucleotides, the CDR3 is TGTGCCATCAGTGATATAGCGGGGGCCACAGATACGCAGTATTTT.

The chain combines TRBV6-1 with TRBJ1-3; D uncertain. V lost 5 bases and J 3 bases, leaving 14 bases between the germline ends. CDR1 and CDR2 (germline): MNHNS, SASEGT. The CDR3 consists of 15 residues. The CDR3 loop reads CASSINSENGNTIYF. The CDR3 bases are TGTGCCAGCAGTATCAACAGTGAAAATGGAAACACCATATATTTT.

The chain has TRBV9 and TRBJ1-3; D is ambiguous. V was cut by 4 bases and J by 0 bases, with 8 bases left in between. Germline values: CDR1 SGDLS, CDR2 YYNGEE. The CDR3 extends over 14 amino acids. The CDR3 loop reads CASSPQDSGNTIYF. CDR3 DNA sequence: TGTGCCAGCAGCCCCCAGGACTCTGGAAACACCATATATTTT.

This clone has a single count. The V call is TRBV12-5, the J call TRBJ2-1; 9 nucleotides agree with TRBD1. Trimming removed 3 bases from V and 3 bases from J; junction bases left unmatched: 3. Germline V gene lookup returns CDR1 LGHNT and CDR2 FRNRAP. The CDR3 length is 15 residues. CDR3 DNA: TGTGCTAGTGGTTTAGGACAGGGGAGCTACAATGAGCAGTTCTTC. It is translated as CASGLGQGSYNEQFF.